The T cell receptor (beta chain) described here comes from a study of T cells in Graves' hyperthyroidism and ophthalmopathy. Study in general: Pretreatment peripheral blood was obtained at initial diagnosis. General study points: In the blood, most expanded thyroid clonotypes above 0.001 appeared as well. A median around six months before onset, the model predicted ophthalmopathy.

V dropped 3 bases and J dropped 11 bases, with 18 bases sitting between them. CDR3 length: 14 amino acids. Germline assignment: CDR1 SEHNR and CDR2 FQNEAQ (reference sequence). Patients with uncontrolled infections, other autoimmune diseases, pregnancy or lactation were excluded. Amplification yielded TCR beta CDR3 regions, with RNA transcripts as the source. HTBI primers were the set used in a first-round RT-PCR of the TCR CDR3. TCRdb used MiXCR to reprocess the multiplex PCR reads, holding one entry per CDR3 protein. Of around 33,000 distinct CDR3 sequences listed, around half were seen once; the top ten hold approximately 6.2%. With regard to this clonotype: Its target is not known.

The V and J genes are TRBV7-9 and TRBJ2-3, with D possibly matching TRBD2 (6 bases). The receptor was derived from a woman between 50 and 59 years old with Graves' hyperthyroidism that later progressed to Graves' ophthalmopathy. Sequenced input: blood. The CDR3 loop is CASSFGGGRVEQYF. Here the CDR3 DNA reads TGTGCCAGCAGCTTTGGGGGAGGTAGGGTTGAGCAGTATTTT.